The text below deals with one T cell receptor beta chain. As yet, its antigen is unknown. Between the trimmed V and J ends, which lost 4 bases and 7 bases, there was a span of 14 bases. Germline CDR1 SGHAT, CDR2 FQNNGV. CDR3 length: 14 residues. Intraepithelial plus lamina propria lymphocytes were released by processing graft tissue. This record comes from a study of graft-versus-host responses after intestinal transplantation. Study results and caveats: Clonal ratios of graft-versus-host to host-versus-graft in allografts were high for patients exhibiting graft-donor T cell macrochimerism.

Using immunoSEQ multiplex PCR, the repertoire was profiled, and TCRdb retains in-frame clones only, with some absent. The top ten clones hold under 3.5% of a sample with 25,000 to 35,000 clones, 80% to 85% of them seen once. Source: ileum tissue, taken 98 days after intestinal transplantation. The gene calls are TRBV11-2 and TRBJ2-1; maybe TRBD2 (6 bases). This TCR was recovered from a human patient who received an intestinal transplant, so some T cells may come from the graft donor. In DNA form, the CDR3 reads TGTGCCAGCAGCTCCCAATGGGAGGCGAATGAGCAGTTCTTC. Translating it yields CASSSQWEANEQFF.